These 18 T cell receptor beta chains were sequenced from one sample in a study of tumour-infiltrating T cells in Burkitt lymphoma. Clones were read by immunoSEQ multiplex PCR, and TCRdb kept only the in-frame ones, dropping some. The repertoire includes about 9,200 clones, 62% of them detected once, and approximately 6% sits in the top ten. The sequenced sample was tumor tissue. These receptors were collected from a human donor with diffuse large B-cell lymphoma.

This clone was observed a few times. CDR3 amino acids: CASSLVVTGYNSPLHF. The CDR3 bases are TGTGCCAGCAGCTTAGTCGTCACCGGCTATAATTCACCCCTCCACTTT. The chain carries TRBV11-2 and TRBJ1-6; D call uncertain. Deletions cut 1 base from V and 3 bases from J, with 10 bases between. Germline values: CDR1 SGHAT, CDR2 FQNNGV. CDR3 length: 16 residues.

The J gene is TRBJ1-2, the V gene TRBV5-1; D is undetermined. The CDR3 loop spans 17 amino acids. With 0 bases removed from V and 5 bases from J, the gap between germline ends came to 20 bases. Per germline, CDR1 SGHRS and CDR2 YFSETQ. DNA of the CDR3: TGCGCCAGCAGCTTGGACACCCTTGGACGCTCGTCTTATGGCTACACCTTC. It encodes CASSLDTLGRSSYGYTF.

This chain joins TRBV11-2 and TRBJ1-2, with D perhaps matching TRBD1 (6 bases). With 6 bases removed from V and 4 bases from J, the gap between germline ends came to 15 bases. The CDR3 runs to 14 residues. Looked up from germline, CDR1 is SGHAT and CDR2 is FQNNGV. The CDR3 nucleotides read TGTGCCAGCAGTTCTCAGGACAGTCGCTATGGCTACACCTTC. Its protein product is CASSSQDSRYGYTF.

The gene calls are TRBV7-9 and TRBJ2-1; no reliable D call. CDR1 and CDR2 (germline): SEHNR, FQNEAQ (reference sequence). This CDR3 has 13 amino acids. V was clipped by 3 bases and J by 7 bases, with 10 bases between them. The chain's CDR3 is CASSFPLENEQFF. DNA for the CDR3: TGTGCCAGCAGCTTCCCCCTCGAGAATGAGCAGTTCTTC.

The rearrangement uses TRBV11-2 and TRBJ1-2; no definite D call. Trimming shortened V by 6 bases and J by 7 bases, and 12 bases separated the two germline ends. CDR1 SGHAT and CDR2 FQNNGV come from the germline V gene. The CDR3 totals 12 residues. In nucleotides, the CDR3 is TGTGCCAGCAGTTACCTGGGCGTTGGCTACACCTTC. This translates into CASSYLGVGYTF.

V usage is TRBV5-6 and J usage is TRBJ1-1; D gene uncertain. V was pared by 1 base and J by 4 bases, with 5 bases between. CDR3 length: 12 residues. Germline V lookup: CDR1 SGHDT, CDR2 YYEEEE. The CDR3 region has the DNA TGTGCCAGCAGCTTGATGGTCACTGAAGCTTTCTTT. Amino acids: CASSLMVTEAFF.

The chain uses TRBV6-1 and TRBJ1-3, with D hard to call. In germline, CDR1 is MNHNS, CDR2 SASEGT. The CDR3 extends over 13 amino acids. The V end was cut by 2 bases, the J end by 6 bases, with 8 bases between. CDR3 in DNA: TGTGCCAGCAGTGAACGACTACCAAACACCATATATTTT. This translates into CASSERLPNTIYF.

This clone is medium-sized by share. The chain employs TRBV5-5 and TRBJ1-1; weak D call: TRBD1 (5 bases). Germline CDR1 is SGHKS and CDR2 is YYEKEE (reference sequence). The CDR3 is made up of 16 amino acids. Deletions cut 4 bases from V and 2 bases from J, with 18 bases between. The CDR3, as DNA: TGTGCCAGCAGCCCTGGACAAGATACAAGCAACACTGAAGCTTTCTTT. It specifies CASSPGQDTSNTEAFF.

This clone was seen only once. The chain joins TRBV27 to TRBJ1-5; 7 bases fit TRBD1. V shed 0 bases and J 4 bases; nucleotides not matched to a gene: 6. This CDR3 comprises 16 residues. Per germline, CDR1 MNHEY and CDR2 SMNVEV (reference sequence). The CDR3 is CASSLSLSRGNQPQHF. The CDR3 bases are TGTGCCAGCAGTTTATCCCTATCCAGGGGGAATCAGCCCCAGCATTTT.

The gene calls are TRBV11-3 and TRBJ2-5; TRBD2 is a possible D gene (6 bases). The germline V gene has CDR1 SGHNT and CDR2 YENEEA. The V end was cut by 5 bases, the J end by 4 bases, with 14 bases between. CDR3 length equals 14 residues. CDR3 residues: CASSRAGERETQYF. The CDR3 DNA sequence: TGTGCCAGCAGCCGAGCGGGCGAGAGAGAGACCCAGTACTTC.

This sequence joins TRBV2 and TRBJ1-1; D gene uncertain. V lost 10 bases and J lost 7, with 13 bases in between. Germline lookup yields CDR1 SNHLY and CDR2 FYNNEI. This CDR3 region has 11 residues. The CDR3 reads CATPGSVEAFF. The CDR3 coding sequence is TGTGCCACCCCTGGGAGCGTTGAAGCTTTCTTT.

This clone has a handful of counts. The chain uses TRBV7-2 and TRBJ2-1, with D unclear. The CDR3 runs to 15 residues. In germline, CDR1 is SGHTA, CDR2 FQGNSA. Trimming left V 0 bases short and J 8 bases short, with 14 bases between. The CDR3 is CASSLALSRGHEQFF. CDR3 nucleotide sequence: TGTGCCAGCAGCTTAGCGCTTAGTCGAGGTCATGAGCAGTTCTTC.

This chain links TRBV7-9 with TRBJ2-5, with 7 bases matching TRBD1. The CDR3 totals 15 residues. Germline V CDR1 and CDR2: SEHNR, FQNEAQ (reference sequence). V was pared by 5 bases and J by 0 bases, with 6 bases of the junction left unmatched. The CDR3 spells CASSPGTAYQETQYF. CDR3 nucleotides: TGTGCCAGCAGCCCCGGGACAGCGTACCAAGAGACCCAGTACTTC.

The rearrangement joins TRBV5-6 to TRBJ2-7; D gene ambiguous. The CDR3 covers 13 residues. Germline V gene sequence: CDR1 SGHDT, CDR2 YYEEEE. V was trimmed by 4 bases and J by 3 bases, leaving 11 bases between them. DNA for the CDR3: TGTGCCAGCAGCGTGGACGCGGACTACGAGCAGTACTTC. Its protein product is CASSVDADYEQYF.

The CDR3, as DNA: TGTGCCAGCAGCCCGACTCCTAACTATGGCTACACCTTC. This sequence encodes CASSPTPNYGYTF. This chain links TRBV5-6 with TRBJ1-2; D is unclear. Germline V gene lookup returns CDR1 SGHDT and CDR2 YYEEEE. The CDR3 length is 13 residues. The ends were cut back, 4 bases at V and 0 bases at J, with 7 bases in the middle.

This clone has more than one count but fewer than ten. The chain links TRBV28 to TRBJ1-3; TRBD1 matches 9 bases. V was pared by 6 bases and J by 3 bases, with 6 bases of the junction left unmatched. The CDR3 length is 15 residues. Germline CDR1 MDHEN, CDR2 SYDVKM. CDR3 amino acids: CASRRGTGFGNTIYF. In nucleotides, the CDR3 is TGTGCCAGCAGACGCGGGACAGGGTTTGGAAACACCATATATTTT.

Only a few counts were recorded for this clone. The V gene is TRBV7-9, the J gene TRBJ2-1; 7 bases fit TRBD1. V lost 4 bases, J lost 0 bases, and 3 bases stayed unmatched. The CDR3 has 15 residues. Germline V gene sequence: CDR1 SEHNR, CDR2 FQNEAQ (reference sequence). The CDR3 DNA reads as TGTGCCAGCAGCTCAGGGGGTTACTCCTACAATGAGCAGTTCTTC. Its protein product is CASSSGGYSYNEQFF.

V gene TRBV18 combines with J gene TRBJ1-5; D may be TRBD1 (5 bases). From germline, CDR1 is KGHSH and CDR2 LQKENI. This CDR3 is built from 13 residues. Trimming took 6 bases from V and 7 from J, leaving 13 bases between them. The CDR3 DNA is TGTGCCAGCTCTCCTATAGGGGACCAGCCCCAGCATTTT. It is translated as CASSPIGDQPQHF.